This TCR beta chain is drawn from a study of prognosis after radiotherapy for stage I lung cancer. Turning to the study itself: The study recorded squamous cell carcinoma in seven patients and adenocarcinoma in eleven to twelve. Metastases at distant sites emerged in several patients after radiotherapy, at a median of approximately 7 months, whereas around 15 showed no significant progression.

Patients were all node-negative on CT and PET/CT, lacking prior chemotherapy, radiotherapy or other malignancies. Amplification of TCR beta CDR3 from genomic DNA used two-round multiplex PCR. Primers were specific to each TRBV and TRBJ gene in first-round PCR. A single record per CDR3 protein comes from TCRdb applying MiXCR to the multiplex PCR reads. The table has 10,000 to 15,000 distinct CDR3 sequences, about 40% seen once. A note on this clonotype: Its antigen is currently unknown. Sequence at one end of the junction differs from germline and may be a read error.

The CDR3 covers 16 residues. Findings of the study overall: In patients receiving stereotactic body radiation therapy, unique TCR clone counts fell afterward, median roughly 10,000 versus 7,000.

This material consisted of PBMCs, taken before or after stereotactic body radiation therapy (not recorded which). The chain combines TRBV12-3 or TRBV12-4 with TRBJ2-5; 8 bases fit TRBD2. The clonotype was recovered from a donor over 45 with non-small cell lung cancer. In DNA, the CDR3 is TGTGCCAGCAGTACATCCCCGGCTAGCGGGCAAGAGACACAGTACTTC. Its translation is CASSTSPASGQETQYF.